These 26 T cell receptor beta chains were sequenced from one sample in a study of T cells after posttransplantation cyclophosphamide. The repertoire was sequenced with immunoSEQ multiplex PCR; TCRdb's copy has only in-frame clones and lacks some. Recorded here are about 36,000 clones, none singletons. The sample was PBMCs. These receptors all come from a girl under 18 in good health, CMV-negative, and a related stem cell transplant donor.

This clone was seen many times. The rearrangement links TRBV4-2 to TRBJ2-1, with 9 bases identical to TRBD1. J lost 10 bases, V lost 1 base, and 11 bases had no gene match. This CDR3 comprises 16 residues. Germline V lookup: CDR1 LGHNA, CDR2 YNFKEQ. The CDR3, as DNA: TGTGCCAGCAGCCAAGGTCCGGGACAGGGTTCAGGGGAGCAGTTCTTC. Translation gives CASSQGPGQGSGEQFF.

This clone has a count of ten or more. The chain couples TRBV7-2 to TRBJ2-3; D perhaps matches TRBD1 (5 bases). The CDR3 length is 12 residues. Trimming stripped 5 bases from V and 8 bases from J, with 11 bases between. Germline CDR1 is SGHTA and CDR2 is FQGNSA. CDR3 nucleotides: TGTACCAGCAGCCTTGACAGCTTTACGCAGTATTTT. Translated, it gives CTSSLDSFTQYF.

The J gene is TRBJ1-5, the V gene TRBV30, with D maybe TRBD1 (5 bases). Trimming removed 0 bases from V and 3 bases from J, with 12 bases in between. The CDR3 has 15 residues. Looked up from germline, CDR1 is GTSNPN and CDR2 is SVGIG (reference sequence). CDR3 region: CAWSVGGASNQPQHF. Written as DNA, the CDR3 is TGTGCCTGGAGTGTGGGTGGGGCCTCCAATCAGCCCCAGCATTTT.

This clone came up many times. The gene calls are TRBV4-1 and TRBJ2-7, with 9 bases aligning to TRBD2. CDR1 is MGHRA, CDR2 YSYEKL, per germline. V lost 4 bases, J lost 5 bases, and 9 bases stayed unmatched. The CDR3 contains 15 residues. The CDR3, as DNA: TGCGCCAGCAGCCTCAGACTAGCGGAGAGGAACGAGCAGTACTTC. This translates into CASSLRLAERNEQYF.

This rearrangement joins TRBV6-6 to TRBJ1-2, with 9 bases matching TRBD1. The germline CDR1 and CDR2 sequences are MNHNY and SVGAGI (reference sequence). The CDR3 consists of 15 residues. V gave up 1 base and J gave up 3 bases; unmatched junction bases: 3. Here the CDR3 reads CASSYWTGEDYGYTF. The DNA of the CDR3 is TGTGCCAGCAGTTACTGGACAGGGGAAGACTATGGCTACACCTTC.

There are many counts of this clone. This sequence joins TRBV6-5 and TRBJ2-1, with D hard to call. The CDR3 spans 10 residues. V lost 10 bases and J 3 bases, leaving 4 bases between the germline ends. Germline CDR1 reads MNHEY; CDR2 reads SVGAGI. In DNA, the CDR3 is TGTGCCACTTTCTACAATGAGCAGTTCTTC. Translation gives CATFYNEQFF.

This clone was seen repeatedly, ten times or more. The gene calls are TRBV6-1 and TRBJ2-3; TRBD2 matches at 8 bases. The germline V gene has CDR1 MNHNS and CDR2 SASEGT. The V and J ends lost 0 bases and 1 base, in that order; junction bases with no gene match: 0. This CDR3 is built from 15 residues. As DNA, the CDR3 is TGTGCCAGCAGTGAAGCGCGGGGGGGCACAGATACGCAGTATTTT. It encodes CASSEARGGTDTQYF.

In this sample, this clone turned up a few times. This rearrangement joins TRBV4-1 to TRBJ2-5; TRBD1 is a possible D gene (6 bases). V lost 4 bases and J lost 4, with 16 bases in between. Germline V CDR1 and CDR2: MGHRA, YSYEKL. CDR3 length: 15 amino acids. DNA of the CDR3: TGCGCCAGCAGCCCGTACGGGACAAGCGGAGAGACCCAGTACTTC. Its translation is CASSPYGTSGETQYF.

The V gene is TRBV28, the J gene TRBJ2-3; D is possibly TRBD1 (5 bases). Looked up from germline, CDR1 is MDHEN and CDR2 is SYDVKM. V was trimmed by 4 bases and J by 10 bases, leaving 18 bases between them. The CDR3 loop spans 14 amino acids. CDR3 sequence reads: CASSYLGPTVAQYF. In nucleotides, the CDR3 is TGTGCCAGCAGTTATCTGGGGCCGACGGTTGCGCAGTATTTT.

This clone was seen ten or more times. V usage is TRBV6-5 and J usage is TRBJ1-5; 9 bases line up with TRBD1. This CDR3 is 14 amino acids long. After removal of 4 bases from V and 6 bases from J, the junction contained 4 bases not matched to a gene. From germline, CDR1 is MNHEY and CDR2 SVGAGI. The CDR3 DNA is TGTGCCAGCAGTTCTACAGGGGGCAGTCAGCCCCAGCATTTT. This translates into CASSSTGGSQPQHF.

There are many counts of this clone. The chain uses TRBV4-1 and TRBJ1-4; unclear D gene. This CDR3 spans 11 amino acids. Trimming took 8 bases from V and 7 from J, leaving 8 bases between them. Looked up from germline, CDR1 is MGHRA and CDR2 is YSYEKL. The CDR3 nucleotides are TGCGCCAGCTTGCGGGTTGAAAAACTGTTTTTT. As protein: CASLRVEKLFF.

The chain combines TRBV18 with TRBJ1-1; D unresolved. Trimming removed 3 bases from V and 4 bases from J, with 12 bases in between. The CDR3 sequence is 14 residues long. The germline V gene encodes CDR1 KGHSH and CDR2 LQKENI. The CDR3 reads CASSPGRFSTEAFF. For the CDR3, the DNA is TGTGCCAGCTCACCGGGCAGGTTCTCCACTGAAGCTTTCTTT.

This clone was seen at least ten times. The chain has TRBV6-1 and TRBJ2-3; TRBD1 agrees at 7 bases. CDR3 length equals 15 residues. In germline, CDR1 is MNHNS, CDR2 SASEGT. V dropped 4 bases and J dropped 4; count of bases not matched to a gene: 8. The CDR3: CASSGGLGGADTQYF. Written as DNA, the CDR3 is TGTGCCAGCAGTGGGGGCTTAGGGGGCGCAGATACGCAGTATTTT.

Many counts were recorded for this clone. CDR3 DNA sequence: TGTGCCAGCAGCCGAGGTAGCGGCACAGATACGCAGTATTTT. Translating gives CASSRGSGTDTQYF. The V call is TRBV2, the J call TRBJ2-3, with a weak D call TRBD2 (5 bases). CDR1 and CDR2 from the germline V gene are SNHLY and FYNNEI. The CDR3 extends over 14 amino acids. Trimming removed 6 bases at V and 1 base at J, with 11 bases between.

This clone was observed a handful of times. The rearrangement uses TRBV7-2 and TRBJ2-5; no firm D call. V gave up 5 bases and J gave up 4 bases, with 14 bases separating them. Per germline, CDR1 SGHTA and CDR2 FQGNSA. The CDR3 has 14 residues. The CDR3 DNA is TGTGCCAGCAGCACCCGGAGTACGCCAGAGACCCAGTACTTC. Translation gives CASSTRSTPETQYF.

This clone occurred many times. V usage is TRBV11-2 and J usage is TRBJ1-5; 12 positions agree with TRBD1. Germline V gene sequence: CDR1 SGHAT, CDR2 FQNNGV. V was clipped by 5 bases and J by 9 bases; unmatched bases: 5. This CDR3 is 14 amino acids long. This chain's CDR3 is CASSTGTGGLPQHF. The CDR3 region has the DNA TGTGCCAGCAGCACCGGGACAGGGGGCTTGCCCCAGCATTTT. Based on the CDR3 plus reference TRBV11-2 and TRBJ1-5, the full variable domain is EAGVAQSPRYKIIEKRQSVAFWCNPISGHATLYWYQQILGQGPKLLIQFQNNGVVDDSQLPKDRFSAERLKGVDSTLKIQPAKLEDSAVYLCASSTGTGGLPQHFGDGTRLSIL.

At least ten counts were recorded for this clone. The chain is built from TRBV28 and TRBJ1-6; 7 positions match TRBD1. The CDR3 loop spans 15 amino acids. CDR1 is MDHEN, CDR2 SYDVKM, per germline. J gave up 7 bases and V 5 bases, and 8 bases lay outside the gene matches. This CDR3 is CASSTFDRVNSPLHF. DNA of the CDR3: TGTGCCAGCAGTACATTCGACAGGGTGAATTCACCCCTCCACTTT.

This chain links TRBV9 with TRBJ2-1; 7 bases map to TRBD1. The germline V gene has CDR1 SGDLS and CDR2 YYNGEE. J gave up 6 bases and V 7 bases, and 7 bases lay outside the gene matches. The CDR3 runs to 13 residues. The DNA of the CDR3 is TGTGCCAGCTCGACCGGGACAGTCAATGAGCAGTTCTTC. It encodes CASSTGTVNEQFF.

V and J are TRBV6-5 and TRBJ2-1, with 10 bases identical to TRBD2. The J segment lost 1 base and the V segment lost 4 bases, leaving 4 bases of the junction unmatched. The CDR3 contains 16 residues. The germline CDR1 and CDR2 sequences are MNHEY and SVGAGI. This CDR3 reads CASSFTAGGSYNEQFF. CDR3 bases: TGTGCCAGCAGTTTTACAGCGGGGGGGTCCTACAATGAGCAGTTCTTC.

The chain recombines TRBV28 with TRBJ1-2, with 8 bases lining up with TRBD1. Losses at the gene ends were 4 bases for V and 2 bases for J; bases not matched to a gene: 3. Germline values: CDR1 MDHEN, CDR2 SYDVKM. The CDR3 is 14 amino acids. CDR3 DNA: TGTGCCAGCAGTTGGACAGGGAAAAACTATGGCTACACCTTC. It yields the protein CASSWTGKNYGYTF.

J is TRBJ2-2 and V is TRBV5-1, with D maybe TRBD1 (6 bases). The germline gives CDR1 SGHRS, CDR2 YFSETQ. Trimming shortened V by 0 bases and J by 2 bases, and 8 bases separated the two germline ends. This CDR3 has 15 amino acids. The CDR3 sequence is CASSLGDTNTGELFF. The CDR3 DNA is TGCGCCAGCAGCTTGGGGGACACCAACACCGGGGAGCTGTTTTTT.

The genes are TRBV7-9 and TRBJ2-5; no reliable D call. Near its end, the DNA agrees better with TRBJ2-7, so the J call may be wrong. This CDR3 has 15 amino acids. Germline CDR1 reads SEHNR; CDR2 reads FQNEAQ (reference sequence). This CDR3 is CASSLESVSSYEQYF. For the CDR3, the DNA is TGTGCCAGCAGCTTAGAATCGGTTAGCTCCTACGAGCAGTACTTC.

This clone was seen repeatedly, ten times or more. The chain has TRBV30 and TRBJ2-3, with D perhaps TRBD2 (6 bases). CDR1 GTSNPN and CDR2 SVGIG come from the germline V gene (reference sequence). This CDR3 comprises 14 residues. The V and J ends lost 3 bases and 2 bases respectively, with 12 bases between them. The CDR3 reads CAWSRDSSTDTQYF. CDR3 nucleotides: TGTGCCTGGAGCCGGGACTCATCCACAGATACGCAGTATTTT.

The sample holds many counts of this clone. The V and J genes are TRBV28 and TRBJ1-1; D unresolved. Deletions cut 1 base from V and 1 base from J, with 13 bases between. The length of the CDR3 is 16 residues. The germline CDR1 and CDR2 sequences are MDHEN and SYDVKM. CDR3 bases: TGTGCCAGCAGTTTATCTTCCCAGTCAACGAACACTGAAGCTTTCTTT. It encodes CASSLSSQSTNTEAFF.

This clone has a count of ten or more. This chain joins TRBV6-4 and TRBJ2-5; TRBD2 matches 9 bases. Trimming cost V 6 bases and J 7 bases; bases outside gene matches: 9. Germline CDR1 and CDR2: MRHNA and SNTAGT. The CDR3 has 14 amino acids. The CDR3 loop is CASSPSGEAGTQYF. The CDR3 region has the DNA TGTGCCAGCAGCCCTAGCGGGGAGGCAGGGACCCAGTACTTC.

J is TRBJ2-3 and V is TRBV28; possibly TRBD1 for D (6 bases). The CDR3 has 16 amino acids. Trimming left V 2 bases short and J 3 bases short, with 15 bases between. Germline V CDR1 and CDR2: MDHEN, SYDVKM. CDR3 bases: TGTGCCAGCAGTTTAACTCGGGCAGGGGTAACAGATACGCAGTATTTT. The encoded protein is CASSLTRAGVTDTQYF.